What follows are 28 T cell receptor beta chains derived from one specimen sequenced in a study of OX40 agonist ivuxolimab in advanced cancers. TCRdb keeps only in-frame clones here, not all; method: immunoSEQ multiplex PCR. Altogether tens of thousands of clones are present, approximately 86% being singletons, with the ten largest covering 5.5% to 7%. Here the sequenced sample was CD4+ or CD8+ T cells sorted from blood, taken in a trial of the OX40 agonist ivuxolimab. The receptors here all came from an adult with an advanced solid tumor such as melanoma, head and neck, liver or kidney cancer.

This chain joins TRBV7-9 and TRBJ2-3; 8 bases align to TRBD2. Losses at the gene ends were 5 bases for V and 4 bases for J; bases not matched to a gene: 5. Germline CDR1 reads SEHNR; CDR2 reads FQNEAQ (reference sequence). The CDR3 is 14 amino acids. CDR3 sequence (DNA): TGTGCCAGCAGCGCTCGGACTAGCCCAGATACGCAGTATTTT. Amino acids: CASSARTSPDTQYF.

This rearrangement joins TRBV7-5 to TRBJ2-5; the D segment call TRBD2 is taken from the table without a DNA check. The last part of the DNA fits TRBJ2-7 better; the J call may be wrong. TRBV7-5 is noted as a pseudogene. The CDR3 is 18 residues long. CDR3 nucleotides: TGTGCCAGAAGCGGAAGGGGTAGCGGGATACATAGCTCCTACGAGCAGTACTTC. Encoded protein: CARSGRGSGIHSSYEQYF.

The chain joins TRBV25-1 to TRBJ2-2, with a tentative D call TRBD2 (5 bases). Germline assignment: CDR1 MGHDK and CDR2 SYGVNS. V lost 5 bases and J lost 2, with 12 bases in between. CDR3 size: 15 residues. Here the CDR3 DNA reads TGTGCCAGCAGTAATGAGAGGGCCAACACCGGGGAGCTGTTTTTT. It is translated as CASSNERANTGELFF.

The J gene is TRBJ2-7, the V gene TRBV7-2; 10 nucleotides line up with TRBD1. Trimming took 5 bases from V and 3 from J; bases not matched to a gene: 4. The germline V gene encodes CDR1 SGHTA and CDR2 FQGNSA. There are 14 residues in the CDR3. CDR3 bases: TGTGCCAGCAGCAACCGGGACAGGGGCTACGAGCAGTACTTC. Encoded protein: CASSNRDRGYEQYF.

The chain uses TRBV28 and TRBJ2-7; D possibly corresponds to TRBD1 (5 bases). CDR1 and CDR2 from the germline V gene are MDHEN and SYDVKM. CDR3 length: 14 residues. V gave up 3 bases and J gave up 6 bases, with 15 bases separating them. The DNA for the CDR3 is TGTGCCAGCAGTTTTCTACAGGCCCCCCGCGAGCAGTACTTC. Amino acid sequence: CASSFLQAPREQYF.

V usage is TRBV27 and J usage is TRBJ2-2; 7 bases map to TRBD1. J lost 5 bases, V lost 4 bases, and 4 bases had no gene match. This CDR3 contains 14 residues. The germline V gene has CDR1 MNHEY and CDR2 SMNVEV (reference sequence). This chain's CDR3 is CASSSTGKTGELFF. CDR3 nucleotide sequence: TGTGCCAGCAGTTCGACAGGGAAGACCGGGGAGCTGTTTTTT.

CDR3 in DNA: TGTGCCAGCAGTTTGACAGGGTATTCACCCCTCCACTTT. This codes for CASSLTGYSPLHF. V and J are TRBV27 and TRBJ1-6, with TRBD1 identical over 7 bases. This CDR3 spans 13 amino acids. Germline trimming cut 3 bases from V and 8 bases from J; bases unmatched to any gene: 1. The germline gives CDR1 MNHEY, CDR2 SMNVEV (reference sequence).

J is TRBJ2-1 and V is TRBV9, with D maybe TRBD2 (5 bases). The germline V gene has CDR1 SGDLS and CDR2 YYNGEE. The CDR3 totals 16 residues. The V and J ends lost 4 bases and 0 bases respectively, with 14 bases between them. CDR3 nucleotide sequence: TGTGCCAGCAGCCCGAGCGGCAGCGACTCCTACAATGAGCAGTTCTTC. Encoded protein: CASSPSGSDSYNEQFF.

The V gene is TRBV15, the J gene TRBJ1-1; perhaps TRBD1 as D (5 bases). CDR3 length equals 14 residues. CDR1 is LNHNV, CDR2 YYDKDF, per germline (reference sequence). Trimming left V 4 bases short and J 8 bases short, with 17 bases between. CDR3 DNA: TGTGCCACCAGCACGGAAGGGACGGTTGGAGAAGCTTTCTTT. Translating gives CATSTEGTVGEAFF.

The chain employs TRBV25-1 and TRBJ2-4, with D tentatively TRBD1 (5 bases). Trimming cost V 0 bases and J 0 bases, with 12 bases left between them. Germline CDR1 is MGHDK and CDR2 is SYGVNS. There are 17 residues in the CDR3. CDR3 DNA: TGTGCCAGCAGTGAATACGGACACGGTGTAGCCAAAAACATTCAGTACTTC. It specifies CASSEYGHGVAKNIQYF.

V is TRBV14 and J is TRBJ1-6; 7 nucleotides agree with TRBD1. The length of the CDR3 is 15 residues. V shed 5 bases and J 7 bases; nucleotides not matched to a gene: 8. The germline V gene has CDR1 SGHDN and CDR2 FVKESK. This chain's CDR3 is CASSGPGQRNSPLHF. The CDR3 DNA sequence: TGTGCCAGCAGCGGTCCGGGACAGAGGAATTCACCCCTCCACTTT.

CDR3 sequence: CASSFSSTEAFF. The DNA for the CDR3 is TGTGCCAGCAGTTTTTCTAGCACTGAAGCTTTCTTT. The rearrangement uses TRBV28 and TRBJ1-1; unclear D gene. CDR1 MDHEN and CDR2 SYDVKM come from the germline V gene. This CDR3 has 12 amino acids. Deletions cut 3 bases from V and 4 bases from J, with 6 bases between.

The CDR3: CASSRGRPNQPQHF. The CDR3 region has the DNA TGTGCCAGCTCACGCGGACGGCCCAATCAGCCCCAGCATTTT. This sequence joins TRBV18 and TRBJ1-5, with no clear D. The CDR3 consists of 14 residues. With 4 bases removed from V and 3 bases from J, the gap between germline ends came to 10 bases. Germline V CDR1 and CDR2: KGHSH, LQKENI.

This chain connects TRBV2 to TRBJ2-7; 13 nucleotides agree with TRBD2. The CDR3 consists of 13 residues. CDR1 is SNHLY and CDR2 is FYNNEI in the germline V gene. The J segment lost 7 bases and the V segment lost 6 bases, leaving 3 bases of the junction unmatched. The CDR3 sequence: CASSPGLAGEQYV. CDR3 sequence (DNA): TGTGCCAGCAGCCCGGGACTAGCGGGGGAGCAGTACGTC.

CDR3 nucleotides: TGTGCCAGCAGCTGGGACACCTCCTACGAGCAGTACGTC. Translation gives CASSWDTSYEQYV. The genes are TRBV6-1 and TRBJ2-7, with D maybe TRBD1 (6 bases). V gave up 6 bases and J gave up 0 bases, with 9 bases separating them. The CDR3 covers 13 residues. Looked up from germline, CDR1 is MNHNS and CDR2 is SASEGT.

This clone was seen just once. This sequence joins TRBV7-2 and TRBJ2-5, with TRBD1 matching 9 bases. V lost 5 bases and J lost 5; bases outside the gene matches: 9. The CDR3 length is 15 residues. Germline V gives CDR1 SGHTA, CDR2 FQGNSA. The CDR3 region is CASSPGTGPSETQYF. CDR3 bases: TGTGCCAGCAGCCCCGGGACAGGGCCTTCGGAGACCCAGTACTTC.

The rearrangement joins TRBV27 to TRBJ2-2; D is uncertain. There are 14 residues in the CDR3. Trimming cost V 8 bases and J 2 bases, with 12 bases left between them. Germline V CDR1 and CDR2: MNHEY, SMNVEV (reference sequence). The CDR3 loop reads CASLRNGNTGELFF. CDR3 nucleotide sequence: TGTGCCAGCCTAAGGAACGGTAACACCGGGGAGCTGTTTTTT.

The CDR3 here is CASSMRGTPSYNEQFF. In DNA form, the CDR3 reads TGTGCCAGTAGTATGAGGGGGACCCCTAGCTACAATGAGCAGTTCTTC. This chain connects TRBV19 to TRBJ2-1; tentative D call: TRBD1 (6 bases). The V end lost 3 bases, the J end lost 3 bases, and 15 bases lay between the germline ends. This CDR3 contains 16 residues. The germline gives CDR1 LNHDA, CDR2 SQIVND (reference sequence).

The V gene is TRBV6-5, the J gene TRBJ1-4, with 9 bases aligning to TRBD1. The CDR3 is made up of 13 amino acids. The V segment lost 0 bases and the J segment 17 bases; nucleotides outside the gene matches: 7. The germline V gene encodes CDR1 MNHEY and CDR2 SVGAGI. The CDR3 DNA sequence: TGTGCCAGCAGTTACTCACAGGGGGCTCGGGTTTTTTTT. This gives the protein CASSYSQGARVFF.

This chain uses TRBV7-9 with TRBJ1-5; possible D gene TRBD1, 5 bases. The CDR3 is 14 residues long. Germline loops: CDR1 SEHNR, CDR2 FQNEAQ (reference sequence). V lost 3 bases and J lost 4, with 10 bases in between. In DNA form, the CDR3 reads TGTGCCAGCAGCTTGAACGGGGGAAATCAGCCCCAGCATTTT. Protein sequence: CASSLNGGNQPQHF.

In its sample, this clone was seen a few times. Other DNA sequences in this specimen translate into the identical CDR3. The genes are TRBV7-9 and TRBJ2-5; D tentatively reads TRBD1 or TRBD2 (6 bases each). Germline assignment: CDR1 SEHNR and CDR2 FQNEAQ (reference sequence). V was cut by 5 bases and J by 4 bases, with 11 bases left in between. This CDR3 contains 13 residues. CDR3 loop: CASSPRGPETQYF. The CDR3 DNA reads as TGTGCCAGCAGCCCCCGGGGGCCAGAGACCCAGTACTTC.

The chain recombines TRBV6-1 with TRBJ1-2; TRBD1 agrees at 7 bases. J was trimmed by 2 bases and V by 6 bases; bases with no gene match: 0. The CDR3 sequence is 12 residues long. Germline lookup yields CDR1 MNHNS and CDR2 SASEGT. The CDR3 DNA is TGTGCCAGCAGGACAGGGAACTATGGCTACACCTTC. Its protein product is CASRTGNYGYTF.

The chain is built from TRBV13 and TRBJ2-5; D remains ambiguous. There are 13 residues in the CDR3. Germline CDR1 is PRHDT and CDR2 is FYEKMQ (reference sequence). The V end was cut by 6 bases, the J end by 0 bases, with 8 bases between. The DNA of the CDR3 is TGTGCCAGCAGAGACCCGTACCAAGAGACCCAGTACTTC. Its translation is CASRDPYQETQYF.

The chain has TRBV30 and TRBJ2-7, with D perhaps given as TRBD1 or TRBD2 (5 bases each). The CDR3 is 12 residues long. V shed 3 bases and J shed 7 bases, with 13 bases lying between them. Per germline, CDR1 GTSNPN and CDR2 SVGIG (reference sequence). CDR3 bases: TGTGCCTGGAGCCCGGGGACGTGGGAGCAGTACTTC. Translation gives CAWSPGTWEQYF.

The rearrangement joins TRBV7-3 to TRBJ2-1; D might be TRBD2 (6 bases). Germline V gene data show CDR1 as SGHTA and CDR2 as FQGTGA. This CDR3 is built from 13 residues. V was clipped by 7 bases and J by 6 bases, with 13 bases between them. This chain's CDR3 is CASTKGRGNEQFF. DNA of the CDR3: TGTGCCAGCACCAAAGGGCGGGGCAATGAGCAGTTCTTC.

The chain is built from TRBV28 and TRBJ2-7, with 10 positions matching TRBD1. This CDR3 has 15 residues. Germline CDR1 reads MDHEN; CDR2 reads SYDVKM. The trim removed 6 bases at V and 6 bases at J, leaving 11 bases unmatched. The CDR3 coding sequence is TGTGCCAGCAGCACTACCGGGACAGGGGTTTGCGAGCAGTACTTC. It codes for CASSTTGTGVCEQYF.

The chain employs TRBV9 and TRBJ2-7, with 9 bases fitting TRBD2. Germline-derived CDR1 and CDR2 are SGDLS and YYNGEE. The CDR3 has 15 residues. Trimming cost V 0 bases and J 4 bases; bases outside gene matches: 5. This CDR3 is CASSVDSSGIYEQYF. The CDR3 region has the DNA TGTGCCAGCAGCGTAGATTCTAGCGGGATTTACGAGCAGTACTTC.

V usage is TRBV7-9 and J usage is TRBJ2-3; tentatively, D is TRBD1 or TRBD2 (5 bases each). Germline CDR1 SEHNR, CDR2 FQNEAQ (reference sequence). Trimming removed 9 bases from V and 1 base from J, with 14 bases in between. This CDR3 spans 14 amino acids. CDR3 residues: CASRDDRRTDTQYF. The CDR3 coding sequence is TGTGCCAGTCGGGACGACCGACGCACAGATACGCAGTATTTT.